These T cell receptor beta chains were read from a single sample in a study of blood T cell repertoires in COVID-19. Sequencing used immunoSEQ multiplex PCR; TCRdb keeps in-frame clones, though not all of them. The sample shows 250,000 to 300,000 clones, approximately 86% of them seen only once. Specimen: peripheral blood. The receptors stem from a woman aged 70-85 years with COVID-19, enrolled during active disease. Both conserved end residues are part of each CDR3. D genes are given only for firm matches. Size tells how often a clone was seen (once, few, many) or the class of an expanded clone, and some rows leave it out.

j_call clone_size v_call d_call cdr3_nt cdr3_aa
TRBJ1-2 . TRBV19 TRBD1 TGTGCCAGTCTTGGGACAGGGGGGCAGCAGGGTTATGGCTACACCTTC CASLGTGGQQGYGYTF
TRBJ2-7 . TRBV3-1/TRBV3-2 TRBD1 TGTGCCAGCAGCCAAGAGAGCCAGGGGGTACACGAGCAGTACTTC CASSQESQGVHEQYF
TRBJ2-5 . TRBV7-2 TRBD2 TGTGCCAGCAGCCCACGGACTAGCGGGGAGACCCAGTACTTC CASSPRTSGETQYF
TRBJ1-2 . TRBV27 TRBD1 TGTGCCAGCAGTTCCATGGGGACAGGGGAAGGCTACACCTTC CASSSMGTGEGYTF
TRBJ1-3 . TRBV6-5 . TGTGCCAGCGCCCCGGGGGGGGCGGACACCATATATTTT CASAPGGADTIYF
TRBJ1-5 once TRBV5-4 TRBD1 TGTGCCATGTCAGACAGGGGGGATCAGCCCCAGCATTTT CAMSDRGDQPQHF
TRBJ1-2 once TRBV19 . TGTGCCAGTATGACGAGGGTGGGATATGGCTACACCTTC CASMTRVGYGYTF
TRBJ2-3 . TRBV10-3 TRBD2 TGTGCCATCAGCCTAACTAGGCTAGCGGGGGCGAGCACAGATACGCAGTATTTT CAISLTRLAGASTDTQYF
TRBJ2-5 . TRBV3-1/TRBV3-2 . TGTGCCAGCAGCCAACTCCCGTTGGAGACCCAGTACTTC CASSQLPLETQYF
TRBJ1-2 . TRBV2 . TGTGCCAGCAGTGGGGCAACCTATGGCTACACCTTC CASSGATYGYTF
TRBJ2-4 . TRBV21-1 . TGTGCCAGCAGCAAATCCGAGCCGGGACTAGCGGGGGGGTTAGCCAAAAACATTCAGTACTTC CASSKSEPGLAGGLAKNIQYF
TRBJ1-2 . TRBV6-6 TRBD1 TGTGCCAGCAGTTACGAGGGGGCGGAGTATGGCTACACCTTC CASSYEGAEYGYTF
TRBJ1-1 . TRBV29-1 TRBD1 TGCAGCGTGAGCAGGGGGCGAGACACTGAAGCTTTCTTT CSVSRGRDTEAFF
TRBJ1-3 . TRBV27 . TGTGCCAGCAGTTTGGTTGGCGCAGGGGGAAACACCATATATTTT CASSLVGAGGNTIYF
TRBJ2-3 . TRBV20-1 . TGCAGTGCCCCAGGGGAAAACGCGCAGTATTTT CSAPGENAQYF